A selection of T cell receptor beta chains follows, all from one sample in a study of beta chain features in type 1 diabetes. Method: immunoSEQ multiplex PCR; TCRdb's copy keeps in-frame clones and lacks some. The data contain almost 350,000 clones, approximately 9.9% of them singletons. Sequenced input: central memory CD4+ T cells from blood. The receptor set was obtained from a man younger than 45 with type 1 diabetes. Both conserved end residues are trimmed from each CDR3. Each record gives: CDR3 length, J gene, V gene, CDR3 protein.

15 | TRBJ1-2 | TRBV4-3 | ASSQDRSGQGFYGYT
14 | TRBJ1-2 | TRBV7-2 | ASSRGQATGWNGYT
12 | TRBJ1-4 | TRBV2 | ASSVEATNEKLF
13 | TRBJ1-1 | TRBV6-1 | ASSFDTPRSTEAF
10 | TRBJ1-5 | TRBV2 | ASSPLHWPQH
13 | TRBJ2-4 | TRBV25-1 | ASSESKGQGNIQY
13 | TRBJ1-6 | TRBV5-5 | ASSLSDSHNSPLH
13 | TRBJ1-1 | TRBV19 | ASSADRKGNAEAF
10 | TRBJ1-1 | TRBV15 | ATRSRNTEAF
10 | TRBJ2-5 | TRBV7-8 | ASSPPAGLQY
13 | TRBJ1-5 | TRBV15 | ATSSRTGSVQPQH
12 | TRBJ1-5 | TRBV10-3 | AISPGAGNQPQH
13 | TRBJ2-7 | TRBV4-3 | ASSQETSDIYEQY
13 | TRBJ2-7 | TRBV4-3 | ASSRLAGTTYEQY
14 | TRBJ1-6 | TRBV5-4 | ASSSQTGGIDSPLH
11 | TRBJ2-3 | TRBV14 | ASSPQGGDTQY
13 | TRBJ2-3 | TRBV7-2 | ASSLLGHYTDTQY
11 | TRBJ1-5 | TRBV6-1 | ASRTGENQPQH
12 | TRBJ1-1 | TRBV5-4 | ASSPGQAYTEAF
12 | TRBJ2-3 | TRBV7-7 | ASSLWTGSGTQY
10 | TRBJ2-7 | TRBV6-5 | ASSYSGHEQY
11 | TRBJ1-5 | TRBV2 | ASSEFRDQPQH
10 | TRBJ2-1 | TRBV6-6 | ASRHFSDEQF
13 | TRBJ1-2 | TRBV28 | ASAHGLRGWYGYT
8 | TRBJ1-1 | TRBV20-1 | SARDQQAF
13 | TRBJ2-7 | TRBV9 | ASSVGGGPTYEQY
11 | TRBJ1-2 | TRBV7-2 | ASSPIANYGYT
12 | TRBJ2-7 | TRBV18 | ASSPPKNTYEQY
12 | TRBJ1-5 | TRBV6-5 | ASRLGGGNQPQH
11 | TRBJ2-7 | TRBV7-2 | ASTRTRGYEQY
16 | TRBJ2-3 | TRBV18 | ASSRNRLAGGPTDTQY
11 | TRBJ1-6 | TRBV6-1 | ASRWAGQSPLH
10 | TRBJ2-3 | TRBV2 | ASSGRQDTQY
12 | TRBJ1-2 | TRBV25-1 | ASSESIVTYGYT
9 | TRBJ1-6 | TRBV20-1 | SAQDNSPLH
12 | TRBJ1-1 | TRBV7-2 | ASSQEKRRPEAF
13 | TRBJ2-6 | TRBV29-1 | SVLTLPSGANVLT
10 | TRBJ1-2 | TRBV7-9 | ASSLKNYGYT
14 | TRBJ2-7 | TRBV7-9 | ASSLSGTGPMGEQY
13 | TRBJ2-5 | TRBV7-6 | ASSLTTGGQETQY
11 | TRBJ2-2 | TRBV7-8 | ASRPGNTGELF
13 | TRBJ2-1 | TRBV7-6 | ASSFGTGAYNEQF
14 | TRBJ1-4 | TRBV7-2 | ASSLDWRATNEKLF
12 | TRBJ1-4 | TRBV28 | ASSLPQPNEKLF
13 | TRBJ2-4 | TRBV7-2 | ASSSLTAAKNIQY
13 | TRBJ2-7 | TRBV21-1 | ASSKPRNQGAEQY
16 | TRBJ2-3 | TRBV9 | ASSVGPAGGLSTDTQY